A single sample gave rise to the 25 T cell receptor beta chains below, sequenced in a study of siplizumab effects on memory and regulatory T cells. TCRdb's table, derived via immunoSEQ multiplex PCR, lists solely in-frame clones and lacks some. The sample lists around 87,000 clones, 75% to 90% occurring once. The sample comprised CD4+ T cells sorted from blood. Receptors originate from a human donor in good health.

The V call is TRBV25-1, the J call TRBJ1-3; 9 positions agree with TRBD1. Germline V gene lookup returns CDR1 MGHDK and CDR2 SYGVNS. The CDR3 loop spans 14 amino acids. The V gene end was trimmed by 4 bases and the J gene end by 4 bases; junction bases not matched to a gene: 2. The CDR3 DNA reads TGTGCCAGCAGTGTAGGGACAGGGGGAAACACCATATATTTT. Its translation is CASSVGTGGNTIYF.

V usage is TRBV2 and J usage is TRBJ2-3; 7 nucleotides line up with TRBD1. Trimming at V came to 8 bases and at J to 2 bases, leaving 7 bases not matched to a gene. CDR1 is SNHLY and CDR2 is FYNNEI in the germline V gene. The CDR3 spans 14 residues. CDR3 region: CASDRDSNTDTQYF. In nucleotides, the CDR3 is TGTGCCAGCGACCGGGACAGTAACACAGATACGCAGTATTTT.

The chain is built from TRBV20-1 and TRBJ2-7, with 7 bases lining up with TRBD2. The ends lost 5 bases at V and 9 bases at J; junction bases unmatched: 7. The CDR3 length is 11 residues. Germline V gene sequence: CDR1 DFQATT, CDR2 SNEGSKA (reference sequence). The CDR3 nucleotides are TGCAGTGCTGGACTAGGACTGGGGCAGTACTTC. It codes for CSAGLGLGQYF.

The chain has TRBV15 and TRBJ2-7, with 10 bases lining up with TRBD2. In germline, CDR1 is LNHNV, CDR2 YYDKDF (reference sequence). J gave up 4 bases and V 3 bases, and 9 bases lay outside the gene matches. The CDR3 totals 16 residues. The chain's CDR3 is CATSRPASGSPYEQYF. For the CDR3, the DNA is TGTGCCACCAGCAGGCCGGCTAGCGGGAGCCCTTACGAGCAGTACTTC.

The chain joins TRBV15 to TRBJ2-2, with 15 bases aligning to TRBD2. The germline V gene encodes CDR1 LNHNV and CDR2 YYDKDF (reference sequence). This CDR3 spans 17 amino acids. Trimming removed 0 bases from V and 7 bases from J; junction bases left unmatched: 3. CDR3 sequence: CATSRDRGLAGGGELFF. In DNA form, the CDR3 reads TGTGCCACCAGCAGAGATAGGGGACTAGCGGGAGGCGGGGAGCTGTTTTTT. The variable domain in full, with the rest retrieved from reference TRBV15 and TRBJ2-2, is DAMVIQNPRYQVTQFGKPVTLSCSQTLNHNVMYWYQQKSSQAPKLLFHYYDKDFNNEADTPDNFQSRRPNTSFCFLDIRSPGLGDTAMYLCATSRDRGLAGGGELFFGEGSRLTVL.

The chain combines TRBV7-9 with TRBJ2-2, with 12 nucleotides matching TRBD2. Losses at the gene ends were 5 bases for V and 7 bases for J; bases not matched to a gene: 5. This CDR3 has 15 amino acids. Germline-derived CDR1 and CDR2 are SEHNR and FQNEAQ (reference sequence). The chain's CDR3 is CASSRTSGNSGELFF. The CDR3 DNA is TGTGCCAGCAGCCGGACTAGCGGGAATAGCGGGGAGCTGTTTTTT.

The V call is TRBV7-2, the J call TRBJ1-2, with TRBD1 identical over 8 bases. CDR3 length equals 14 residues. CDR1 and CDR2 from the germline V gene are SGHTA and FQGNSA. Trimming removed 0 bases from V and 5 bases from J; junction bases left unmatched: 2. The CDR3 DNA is TGTGCCAGCAGCTTAGCTGGGACAGGATATGGCTACACCTTC. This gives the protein CASSLAGTGYGYTF.

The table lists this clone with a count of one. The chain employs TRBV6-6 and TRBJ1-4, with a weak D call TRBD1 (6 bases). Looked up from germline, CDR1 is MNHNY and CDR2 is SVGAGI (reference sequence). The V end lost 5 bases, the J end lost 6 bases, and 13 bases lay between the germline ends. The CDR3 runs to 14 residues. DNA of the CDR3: TGTGCCAGCAGTAATTGGGACAAGGATGAAAAACTGTTTTTT. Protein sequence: CASSNWDKDEKLFF.

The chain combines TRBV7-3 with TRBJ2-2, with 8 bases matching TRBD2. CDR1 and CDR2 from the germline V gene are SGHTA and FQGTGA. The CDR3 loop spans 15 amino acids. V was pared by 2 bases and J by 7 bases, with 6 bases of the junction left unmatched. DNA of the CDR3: TGTGCCAGCAGCTTAGACGGGAGGGCCATCGGGGAGCTGTTTTTT. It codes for CASSLDGRAIGELFF.

CDR3: CASSLAGAAFF. The CDR3 region has the DNA TGCGCCAGCAGTCTTGCGGGGGCGGCTTTCTTT. The chain links TRBV23-1 to TRBJ1-1; maybe TRBD1 (6 bases). TRBV23-1 is recorded as an ORF, its role being uncertain. The CDR3 is made up of 11 amino acids. The V end was cut by 4 bases, the J end by 11 bases, with 11 bases between.

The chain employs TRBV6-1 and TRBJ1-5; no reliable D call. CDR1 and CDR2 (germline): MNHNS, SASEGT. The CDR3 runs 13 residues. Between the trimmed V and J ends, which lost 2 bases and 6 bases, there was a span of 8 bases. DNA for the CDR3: TGTGCCAGCAGTGAAAGATCGCTTCAGCCCCAGCATTTT. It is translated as CASSERSLQPQHF.

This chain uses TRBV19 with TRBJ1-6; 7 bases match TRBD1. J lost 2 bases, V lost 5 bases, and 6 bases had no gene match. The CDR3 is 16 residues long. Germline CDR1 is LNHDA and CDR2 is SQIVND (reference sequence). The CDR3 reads CASSQTGTAYNSPLHF. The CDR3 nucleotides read TGTGCCAGTAGTCAAACCGGGACAGCCTATAATTCACCCCTCCACTTT.

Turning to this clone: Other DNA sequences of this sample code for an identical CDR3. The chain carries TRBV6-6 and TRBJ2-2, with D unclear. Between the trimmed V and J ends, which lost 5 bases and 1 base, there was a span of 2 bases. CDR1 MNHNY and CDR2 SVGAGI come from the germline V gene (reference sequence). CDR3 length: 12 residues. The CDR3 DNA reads TGTGCCAGCAGTAGGAACACCGGGGAGCTGTTTTTT. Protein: CASSRNTGELFF.

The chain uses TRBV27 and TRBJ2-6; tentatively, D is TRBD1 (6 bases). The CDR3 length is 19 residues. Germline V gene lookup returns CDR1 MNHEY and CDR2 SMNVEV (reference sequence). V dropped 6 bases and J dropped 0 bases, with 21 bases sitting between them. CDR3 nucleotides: TGTGCCAGCAGCCGATCCTACGCAGGGGCCCCCTCTGGGGCCAACGTCCTGACTTTC. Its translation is CASSRSYAGAPSGANVLTF.

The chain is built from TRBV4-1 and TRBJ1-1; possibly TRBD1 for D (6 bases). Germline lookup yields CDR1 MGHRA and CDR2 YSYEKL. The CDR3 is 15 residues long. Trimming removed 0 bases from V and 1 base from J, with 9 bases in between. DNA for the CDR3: TGCGCCAGCAGCCAAGAACGACAGGAGAACACTGAAGCTTTCTTT. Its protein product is CASSQERQENTEAFF.

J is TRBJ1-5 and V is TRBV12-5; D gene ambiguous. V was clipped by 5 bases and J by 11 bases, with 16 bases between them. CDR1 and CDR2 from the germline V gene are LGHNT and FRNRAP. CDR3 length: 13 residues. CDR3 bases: TGTGCTAGTGGTCAGTACTCGACGTTGGCCCAGCATTTT. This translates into CASGQYSTLAQHF.

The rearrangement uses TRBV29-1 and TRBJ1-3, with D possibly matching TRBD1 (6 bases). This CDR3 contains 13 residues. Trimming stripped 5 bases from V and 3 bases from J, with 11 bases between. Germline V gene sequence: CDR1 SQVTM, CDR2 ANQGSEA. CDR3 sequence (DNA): TGCAGCGTTTCCGACAGGCTTGGAAACACCATATATTTT. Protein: CSVSDRLGNTIYF.

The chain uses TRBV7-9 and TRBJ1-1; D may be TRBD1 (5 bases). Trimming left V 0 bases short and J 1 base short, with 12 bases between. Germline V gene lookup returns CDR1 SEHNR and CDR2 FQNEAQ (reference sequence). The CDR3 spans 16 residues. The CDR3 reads CASSLARAGKNTEAFF. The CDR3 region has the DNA TGTGCCAGCAGCTTAGCGAGGGCAGGGAAGAACACTGAAGCTTTCTTT.

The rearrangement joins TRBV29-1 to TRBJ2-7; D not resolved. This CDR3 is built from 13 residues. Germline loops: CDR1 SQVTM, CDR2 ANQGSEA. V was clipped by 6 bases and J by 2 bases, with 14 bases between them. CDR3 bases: TGCAGCGTCGGTGGACGTGGTGCCTACGAGCAGTACTTC. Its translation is CSVGGRGAYEQYF.

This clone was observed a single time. CDR3 amino acids: CASSPPGVAFWETQYF. For the CDR3, the DNA is TGTGCCAGCAGCCCTCCCGGCGTAGCTTTTTGGGAGACCCAGTACTTC. The chain joins TRBV7-3 to TRBJ2-5; no clear D. Per the germline V gene, CDR1 is SGHTA and CDR2 is FQGTGA. The CDR3 runs to 16 residues. V was cut by 5 bases and J by 5 bases, with 21 bases left in between.

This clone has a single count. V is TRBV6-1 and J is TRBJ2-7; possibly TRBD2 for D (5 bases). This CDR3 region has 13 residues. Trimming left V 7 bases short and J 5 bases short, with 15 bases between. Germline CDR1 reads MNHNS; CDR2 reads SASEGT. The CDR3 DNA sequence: TGTGCCAGCACAGATTACTCGCGGGACGAGCAGTACTTC. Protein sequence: CASTDYSRDEQYF.

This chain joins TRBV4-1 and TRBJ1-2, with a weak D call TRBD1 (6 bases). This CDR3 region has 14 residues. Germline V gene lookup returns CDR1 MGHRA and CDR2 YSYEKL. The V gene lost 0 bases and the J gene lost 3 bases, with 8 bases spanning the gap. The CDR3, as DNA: TGCGCCAGCAGCCAAGATCCAGGGGACTATGGCTACACCTTC. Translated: CASSQDPGDYGYTF.

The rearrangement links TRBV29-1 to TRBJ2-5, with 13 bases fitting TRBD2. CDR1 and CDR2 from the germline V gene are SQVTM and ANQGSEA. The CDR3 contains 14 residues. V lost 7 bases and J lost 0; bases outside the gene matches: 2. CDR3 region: CSGGLAGNQETQYF. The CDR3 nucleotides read TGCAGCGGGGGACTAGCGGGGAACCAAGAGACCCAGTACTTC. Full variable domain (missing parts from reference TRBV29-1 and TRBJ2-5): SAVISQKPSRDICQRGTSLTIQCQVDSQVTMMFWYRQQPGQSLTLIATANQGSEATYESGFVIDKFPISRPNLTFSTLTVSNMSPEDSSIYLCSGGLAGNQETQYFGPGTRLLVL.

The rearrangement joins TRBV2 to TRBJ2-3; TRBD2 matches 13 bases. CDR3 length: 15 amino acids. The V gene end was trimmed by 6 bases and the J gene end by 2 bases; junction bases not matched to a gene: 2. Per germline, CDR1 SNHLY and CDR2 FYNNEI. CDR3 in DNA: TGTGCCAGCAGGGGACTAGCGGGAACCACAGATACGCAGTATTTT. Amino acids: CASRGLAGTTDTQYF.

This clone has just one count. CDR3 sequence reads: CASSFRGDGYTF. CDR3 DNA sequence: TGTGCCAGCAGCTTCAGGGGGGATGGCTACACCTTC. The gene calls are TRBV7-2 and TRBJ1-2; 7 bases agree with TRBD1. Trimming removed 3 bases from V and 6 bases from J; junction bases left unmatched: 1. The germline V gene has CDR1 SGHTA and CDR2 FQGNSA. CDR3 size: 12 residues.